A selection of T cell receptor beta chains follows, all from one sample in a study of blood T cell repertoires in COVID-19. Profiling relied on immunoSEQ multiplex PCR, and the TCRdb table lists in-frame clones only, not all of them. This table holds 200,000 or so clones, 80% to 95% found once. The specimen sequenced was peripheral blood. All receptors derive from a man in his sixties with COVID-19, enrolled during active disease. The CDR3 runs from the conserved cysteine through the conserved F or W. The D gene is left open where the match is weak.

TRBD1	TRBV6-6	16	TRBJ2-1	CASSYPLRDRINEQFF	TGTGCCAGCAGTTACCCTCTCCGGGACAGAATCAATGAGCAGTTCTTC
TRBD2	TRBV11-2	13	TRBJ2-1	CASSLDGLEEQFF	TGTGCCAGCAGCTTAGATGGACTAGAGGAGCAGTTCTTC
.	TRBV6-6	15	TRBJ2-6	CASSYSTVGANVLTF	TGTGCCAGCAGTTACTCGACTGTGGGGGCCAACGTCCTGACTTTC
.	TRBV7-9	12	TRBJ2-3	CASWHRSDTQYF	TGTGCCAGCTGGCACAGATCAGATACGCAGTATTTT
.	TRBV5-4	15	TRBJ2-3	CASSLVGGSTDTQYF	TGTGCCAGCAGCTTGGTCGGCGGAAGCACAGATACGCAGTATTTT
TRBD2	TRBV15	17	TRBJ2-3	CATRGWTSGLLVDTQYF	TGTGCCACCAGGGGTTGGACTAGCGGGCTGTTAGTAGATACGCAGTATTTT
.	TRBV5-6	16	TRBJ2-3	CASSSVSGPSTDTQYF	TGTGCCAGCAGTTCCGTTAGCGGACCTAGCACAGATACGCAGTATTTT
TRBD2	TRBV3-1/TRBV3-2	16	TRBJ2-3	CASSQRGGGITDTQYF	TGTGCCAGCAGCCAACGTGGGGGGGGGATCACAGATACGCAGTATTTT
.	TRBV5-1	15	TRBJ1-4	CASSLYPSQYEKLFF	TGCGCCAGCAGCTTGTATCCAAGCCAATATGAAAAACTGTTTTTT
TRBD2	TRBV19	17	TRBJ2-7	CASSISGTSGNSYEQYF	TGTGCCAGTAGTATCAGTGGGACTAGCGGGAACTCCTACGAGCAGTACTTC
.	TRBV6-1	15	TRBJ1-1	CASSESAGKNTEAFF	TGTGCCAGCAGTGAATCGGCAGGGAAGAACACTGAAGCTTTCTTT
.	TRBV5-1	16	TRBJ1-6	CASSPNPKGPNSPLHF	TGCGCCAGCAGCCCAAACCCAAAGGGGCCGAATTCACCCCTCCACTTT
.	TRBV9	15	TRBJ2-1	CASSVDVSSNNEQFF	TGTGCCAGCAGCGTAGATGTTAGCAGCAACAATGAGCAGTTCTTC
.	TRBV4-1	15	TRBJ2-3	CASSQGPGRSDTQYF	TGCGCCAGCAGCCAAGGGCCAGGGCGTTCAGATACGCAGTATTTT
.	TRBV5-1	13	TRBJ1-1	CATRTELNTEAFF	TGCGCCACCAGGACAGAGTTGAACACTGAAGCTTTCTTT
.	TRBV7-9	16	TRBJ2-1	CASSLLGQSSYNEQFF	TGTGCCAGCAGCTTATTAGGACAAAGCTCCTACAATGAGCAGTTCTTC
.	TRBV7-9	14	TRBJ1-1	CASTISGTNTEAFF	TGTGCCAGCACGATCTCGGGAACGAACACTGAAGCTTTCTTT
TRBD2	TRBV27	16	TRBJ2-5	CASRTSGTTAGETQYF	TGTGCCAGCCGGACTAGCGGTACCACGGCGGGAGAGACCCAGTACTTC
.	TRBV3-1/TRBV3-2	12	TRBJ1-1	CASSFGGTEAFF	TGTGCCAGCAGTTTCGGGGGGACTGAAGCTTTCTTT
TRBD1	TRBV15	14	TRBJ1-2	CATSRGGQGNGYTF	TGTGCCACCAGCAGAGGGGGACAGGGCAACGGCTACACCTTC
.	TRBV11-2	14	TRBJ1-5	CASSLGPGSQPQHF	TGTGCCAGCAGCCTAGGACCCGGGTCTCAGCCCCAGCATTTT